One T cell receptor (beta chain) is described in this entry. These data originate in a study of blood T cell repertoires in COVID-19. Across the study: Acute and convalescent COVID-19 specimens originated in the United States, Italy and Spain.

Trimming removed 7 bases at V and 5 bases at J, with 12 bases between. Germline V CDR1 and CDR2: SNHLY, FYNNEI. This CDR3 region has 14 residues. In the original processing: Amplifying reference gene primers gave estimates of nucleated cell counts. The method was immunoSEQ multiplex PCR; TCRdb's version includes in-frame clones alone and lacks a portion of them. That table gives V, J and clone size, and the DNA gave D and trimming. The table shows about 300,000 clones, with about 85% occurring only once. Sequences were obtained from PBMCs or T cells enriched from blood (not recorded which). This receptor was obtained from a woman in her 30s who had been exposed to COVID-19. This chain connects TRBV2 to TRBJ1-6, with a possible D match to TRBD1 (6 bases). The CDR3: CASNGQTDNSPLHF. CDR3 coding DNA: TGTGCCAGCAATGGACAGACCGATAATTCACCCCTCCACTTT.